The 18 T cell receptor beta chains listed next were all sequenced from one sample in a study of Tregs in tolerant kidney transplant recipients. The data were produced by immunoSEQ multiplex PCR, yet TCRdb's version contains in-frame clones alone and is incomplete. The sample yields about 69,000 clones, around 90% seen once. This sample comprised CD4+ T cells from blood, obtained before the transplant. The receptors come from a human donor who received a combined kidney and bone marrow transplant.

The chain carries TRBV27 and TRBJ1-2; D gene uncertain. The CDR3 sequence is 15 residues long. The germline V gene encodes CDR1 MNHEY and CDR2 SMNVEV (reference sequence). V was clipped by 3 bases and J by 5 bases, with 16 bases between them. The CDR3 DNA follows: TGTGCCAGCAGTTTGACTACCGGACGGAGATATGGCTACACCTTC. Translated, it gives CASSLTTGRRYGYTF.

The J gene is TRBJ1-5, the V gene TRBV28, with TRBD1 as a possible D gene (6 bases). V was clipped by 5 bases and J by 7 bases, with 15 bases between them. CDR3 size: 14 residues. Germline-derived CDR1 and CDR2 are MDHEN and SYDVKM. This CDR3 is CASSPQGNGQPQHF. CDR3 DNA: TGTGCCAGCAGTCCCCAGGGGAACGGCCAGCCCCAGCATTTT. The full variable domain, with the rest looked up from reference TRBV28 and TRBJ1-5, is DVKVTQSSRYLVKRTGEKVFLECVQDMDHENMFWYRQDPGLGLRLIYFSYDVKMKEKGDIPEGYSVSREKKERFSLILESASTNQTSMYLCASSPQGNGQPQHFGDGTRLSIL.

This clone has just one count. The chain couples TRBV28 to TRBJ1-4; 10 bases agree with TRBD1. The CDR3 runs 17 residues. CDR1 is MDHEN, CDR2 SYDVKM, per germline. The V and J ends lost 6 bases and 10 bases, in that order; junction bases with no gene match: 17. CDR3 in DNA: TGTGCCAGCAGCTTTCCTCAATACGGGACAGGGGATTCAAAACTGTTTTTT. Its translation is CASSFPQYGTGDSKLFF.

This chain links TRBV9 with TRBJ2-3; 11 bases line up with TRBD2. The CDR3 is 16 amino acids. The germline V gene encodes CDR1 SGDLS and CDR2 YYNGEE. The ends lost 6 bases at V and 2 bases at J; junction bases unmatched: 8. In DNA form, the CDR3 reads TGTGCCAGCACTCTAACTAGCGGGAGCTTCACAGATACGCAGTATTTT. This translates into CASTLTSGSFTDTQYF.

This chain connects TRBV2 to TRBJ1-3; 9 bases fit TRBD1. V lost 6 bases, J lost 4 bases, and 10 bases stayed unmatched. The CDR3 is 16 residues long. The germline V gene encodes CDR1 SNHLY and CDR2 FYNNEI. CDR3 residues: CASRTTGGASGNTIYF. The CDR3 region has the DNA TGTGCCAGCAGGACAACAGGGGGCGCTTCAGGAAACACCATATATTTT.

V gene TRBV7-9 combines with J gene TRBJ2-1, with 8 nucleotides matching TRBD1. The CDR3 runs 17 residues. V shed 8 bases and J 9 bases; nucleotides not matched to a gene: 21. CDR1 SEHNR and CDR2 FQNEAQ come from the germline V gene (reference sequence). In nucleotides, the CDR3 is TGTGCCAGCGCCACAGGGGGAACAACAAACGTCGTACCTGAGCAGTTCTTC. Residues: CASATGGTTNVVPEQFF.

The V call is TRBV2, the J call TRBJ2-1; 9 bases map to TRBD2. Trimming cost V 7 bases and J 4 bases; bases outside gene matches: 5. The germline CDR1 and CDR2 sequences are SNHLY and FYNNEI. This CDR3 region has 14 residues. The CDR3, as DNA: TGTGCCAGCAAAGGACTAGCGTCGTACAATGAGCAGTTCTTC. Protein product: CASKGLASYNEQFF.

There are a few counts of this clone. V usage is TRBV7-6 and J usage is TRBJ2-1, with TRBD2 identical over 9 bases. From germline, CDR1 is SGHVS and CDR2 FNYEAQ. CDR3 length: 18 amino acids. With V trimmed by 1 base and J by 4 bases, 11 bases remained unmatched. CDR3 DNA: TGTGCCAGCAGCTTAGAGAAGAAGAATAGCGGGAGTTACAATGAGCAGTTCTTC. It specifies CASSLEKKNSGSYNEQFF.

Only one count was recorded for this clone. The chain uses TRBV5-1 and TRBJ1-1, with D maybe TRBD1 (6 bases). CDR1 SGHRS and CDR2 YFSETQ come from the germline V gene. The CDR3 extends over 13 amino acids. The V and J ends lost 5 bases and 4 bases respectively, with 12 bases between them. The CDR3 region has the DNA TGCGCCAGCAGGTACAGGGTTCTCACTGAAGCTTTCTTT. It specifies CASRYRVLTEAFF.

The sample holds a few counts of this clone. The V call is TRBV30, the J call TRBJ2-7; D perhaps matches TRBD1 (5 bases). V lost 5 bases, J lost 1 base, and 6 bases lay in between. CDR1 and CDR2 (germline): GTSNPN, SVGIG (reference sequence). CDR3 length equals 11 residues. The CDR3 DNA reads as TGTGCCTGGCAGGGATCCTACGAGCAGTACTTC. It codes for CAWQGSYEQYF. The full variable domain, rest sourced from reference TRBV30 and TRBJ2-7, is SQTIHQWPATLVQPVGSPLSLECTVEGTSNPNLYWYRQAAGRGLQLLFYSVGIGQISSEVPQNLSASRPQDRQFILSSKKLLLSDSGFYLCAWQGSYEQYFGPGTRLTVT.

This chain uses TRBV30 with TRBJ2-1; TRBD2 matches at 9 bases. The length of the CDR3 is 14 residues. Germline CDR1 is GTSNPN and CDR2 is SVGIG (reference sequence). V was clipped by 2 bases and J by 9 bases; unmatched bases: 8. CDR3 protein: CAWSWEASGIEQFF. The CDR3 coding sequence is TGTGCCTGGAGTTGGGAGGCTAGCGGGATTGAGCAGTTCTTC.

The chain links TRBV7-9 to TRBJ2-1; 10 bases are shared with TRBD2. V shed 4 bases and J 4 bases; nucleotides not matched to a gene: 10. The CDR3 is 17 residues long. The germline CDR1 and CDR2 sequences are SEHNR and FQNEAQ (reference sequence). The CDR3 DNA follows: TGTGCCAGCAGCTCCGGTGTATCTAGCGGGAGTTACAATGAGCAGTTCTTC. Translated: CASSSGVSSGSYNEQFF.

The genes are TRBV7-3 and TRBJ2-7, with a weak D call TRBD2 (5 bases). V lost 1 base to trimming and J lost 0 bases, with 10 bases between them. This CDR3 contains 15 residues. Germline CDR1 is SGHTA and CDR2 is FQGTGA. DNA for the CDR3: TGTGCCAGCAGCTTAAACGCGGGCGTCTCCTACGAGCAGTACTTC. Encoded protein: CASSLNAGVSYEQYF.

The V gene is TRBV5-1, the J gene TRBJ2-2, with D perhaps matching TRBD1 (6 bases). The V end lost 5 bases, the J end lost 2 bases, and 10 bases lay between the germline ends. Germline V CDR1 and CDR2: SGHRS, YFSETQ. This CDR3 region has 14 residues. CDR3 protein: CASRQGTNTGELFF. Written as DNA, the CDR3 is TGCGCCAGCAGACAGGGAACTAACACCGGGGAGCTGTTTTTT.

CDR3: CASRLDRGLEQYF. The CDR3 DNA is TGTGCCAGCAGGCTGGACCGGGGACTGGAGCAGTACTTC. The chain recombines TRBV2 with TRBJ2-7, with D perhaps matching TRBD2 (6 bases). This CDR3 spans 13 amino acids. From germline, CDR1 is SNHLY and CDR2 FYNNEI. V gave up 6 bases and J gave up 7 bases, with 16 bases separating them.

In its sample, this clone was seen a few times. The gene calls are TRBV28 and TRBJ2-5; D perhaps matches TRBD2 (7 bases). The V end was cut by 5 bases, the J end by 5 bases, with 12 bases between. CDR3 length: 13 amino acids. Germline V gives CDR1 MDHEN, CDR2 SYDVKM. In DNA form, the CDR3 reads TGTGCCAGCAGTATAAAGGGGGGGGAGACCCAGTACTTC. Amino acids: CASSIKGGETQYF.

This clone was picked up one time. This sample includes further DNA sequences coding for the same CDR3. The chain links TRBV18 to TRBJ2-7; TRBD1 is a possible D gene (5 bases). Between the trimmed V and J ends, which lost 6 bases and 4 bases, there was a span of 10 bases. Germline assignment: CDR1 KGHSH and CDR2 LQKENI. The CDR3 covers 12 residues. CDR3 protein: CASSPDTYEQYF. CDR3 nucleotides: TGTGCCAGCTCCCCGGACACGTACGAGCAGTACTTC.

The chain links TRBV7-9 to TRBJ1-1; D uncertain. Trimming shortened V by 3 bases and J by 1 base, and 3 bases separated the two germline ends. Per the germline V gene, CDR1 is SEHNR and CDR2 is FQNEAQ (reference sequence). This CDR3 is 12 amino acids long. The CDR3 protein is CASSFGNTEAFF. The CDR3 DNA reads as TGTGCCAGCAGCTTCGGGAACACTGAAGCTTTCTTT.